These T cell receptor beta chains were read from a single sample in a study of spatial heterogeneity in lung cancer. TCRdb passed the 5' RACE reads through MiXCR, listing each CDR3 protein once. The sample lists roughly 23,000 distinct CDR3 sequences; 4% to 6% were seen once. This material consisted of PBMCs, taken at surgery. The origin of the receptors is a male donor with early-stage non-small cell lung cancer. Both conserved end residues are trimmed from each CDR3.

V gene,J gene,CDR3 protein
TRBV15,TRBJ2-2,ATSSNQGMASPAGELF
TRBV20-1,TRBJ1-2,SAYQGAGGYT
TRBV6-1,TRBJ2-7,ASSDYPEAGTGNYEQY
TRBV6-5,TRBJ1-6,ASSASSYNSPLH
TRBV7-9,TRBJ2-3,ASRAEATDTQY
TRBV28,TRBJ2-1,ASSLGVVGRRGNEQF
TRBV28,TRBJ1-2,ASSLYQVGAWT
TRBV5-1,TRBJ2-7,ASSPRTSGYEQY
TRBV10-2,TRBJ1-1,ASGGRTEAF
TRBV20-1,TRBJ1-6,SARSEVVYNSPLH
TRBV21-1,TRBJ2-1,ASSKALIWGTSGDYNEQF
TRBV5-1,TRBJ1-4,ASCREVGEKLF
TRBV7-2,TRBJ2-2,ASSLVRQGASTGELF
TRBV12-3/TRBV12-4,TRBJ2-1,ASSPRGAGGLDEQF
TRBV10-1,TRBJ2-1,ASSGGLAGADEQF
TRBV6-2/TRBV6-3,TRBJ1-1,ASSYPEEWSTEAF
TRBV10-3,TRBJ2-3,AISESPTTVRY
TRBV24-1,TRBJ1-2,ATSDNTGGGYT
TRBV20-1,TRBJ2-7,SARSVQAAPYEQY
TRBV28,TRBJ1-1,ASRDMNTEAF
TRBV7-9,TRBJ2-2,ASSPNTGELF
TRBV9,TRBJ2-1,ASSVGSISGGTAEQF
TRBV6-2/TRBV6-3,TRBJ2-5,ASSYLKGGGRQETQY
TRBV24-1,TRBJ2-1,ATSDPGQAHNEQF
TRBV7-2,TRBJ2-2,ASSLTRGDTGELF
TRBV27,TRBJ1-5,ASSSLRQGGNQPQH
TRBV28,TRBJ2-1,ASSPQGQGGNEQF
TRBV29-1,TRBJ2-1,SVESGGNEQF
TRBV7-2,TRBJ2-3,ASSLVFWGTDTQY
TRBV20-1,TRBJ1-5,SASSGTGRNQPQH
TRBV18,TRBJ2-5,ASSSRREQAGEETQY
TRBV6-5,TRBJ1-1,ASSYSSAPNTEAF
TRBV7-2,TRBJ2-1,ASSPRYLDRNEQF
TRBV4-2,TRBJ2-7,ASSQDRYEQY
TRBV28,TRBJ2-7,ASSSSTALGQY
TRBV12-3/TRBV12-4,TRBJ2-1,ASSLRGSSYNEQF
TRBV9,TRBJ2-1,ASSEDRSSYNEQF
TRBV20-1,TRBJ2-5,SGPKYQETQY
TRBV30,TRBJ2-2,ALRREGLTGELF
TRBV5-1,TRBJ1-2,ASRSAYGGGNYGYT
TRBV28,TRBJ1-1,ASSTFSAMNTEAF
TRBV12-3/TRBV12-4,TRBJ2-2,ASSLISTNTGELF
TRBV14,TRBJ2-1,ASSHRGTGYHEQF
TRBV9,TRBJ2-3,ASRPPGGSTDTQY
TRBV7-8,TRBJ1-5,ASSSDRNQPQH
TRBV30,TRBJ2-5,AWSVGGAVETQY
TRBV13,TRBJ2-7,ASKTQGAYEQY
TRBV20-1,TRBJ2-1,SATTSGLGDEQF
TRBV3-1,TRBJ2-2,ASSPVEFSGELF
TRBV7-9,TRBJ1-1,ASSPGWGWSTEAF
TRBV27,TRBJ1-2,ASSWTRAAANYGYT